The present T cell receptor beta chain was sequenced within a study of blood T cell repertoires in COVID-19. Study information: COVID-19 samples collected from the United States, Italy and Spain covered acute and convalescent phases. T cells, B-cell-depleted T cells, or PBMCs supplied cDNA or gDNA.

Per the original data handling: Reference gene primer amplification gave nucleated cell count estimates. Using immunoSEQ multiplex PCR, the repertoire was profiled, and TCRdb retains in-frame clones only, with some absent. That table furnishes V, J and clone size, whereas the DNA furnished D and trimming. This table has 65,000 to 90,000 clones, less than 90% appearing once. The TCR was taken from a man older than 75 with COVID-19, enrolled during active disease. Specimen: peripheral blood.

The CDR3 sequence: CASSLPGSDTQYF. The DNA for the CDR3 is TGTGCCAGCAGTCTTCCGGGTTCAGATACGCAGTATTTT. J is TRBJ2-3 and V is TRBV6-5; no clear D. Germline lookup yields CDR1 MNHEY and CDR2 SVGAGI. The CDR3 sequence is 13 residues long. V was cut by 5 bases and J by 4 bases, with 10 bases left in between.